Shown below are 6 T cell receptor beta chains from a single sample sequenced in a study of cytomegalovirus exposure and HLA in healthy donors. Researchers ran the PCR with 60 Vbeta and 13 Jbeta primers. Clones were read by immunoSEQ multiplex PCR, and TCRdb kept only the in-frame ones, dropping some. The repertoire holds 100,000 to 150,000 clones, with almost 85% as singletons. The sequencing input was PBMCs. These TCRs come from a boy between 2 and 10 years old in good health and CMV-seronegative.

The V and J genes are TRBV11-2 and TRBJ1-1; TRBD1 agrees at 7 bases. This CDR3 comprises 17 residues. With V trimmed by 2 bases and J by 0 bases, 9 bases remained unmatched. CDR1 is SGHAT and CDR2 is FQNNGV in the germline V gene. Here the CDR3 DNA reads TGTGCCAGCAGCTTACATCCCGCGGGGACAGTGAACACTGAAGCTTTCTTT. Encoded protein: CASSLHPAGTVNTEAFF.

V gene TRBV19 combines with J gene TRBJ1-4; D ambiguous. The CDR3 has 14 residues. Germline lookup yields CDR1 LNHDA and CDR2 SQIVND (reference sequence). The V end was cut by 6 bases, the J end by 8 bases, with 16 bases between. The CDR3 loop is CASRAPRIGEKLFF. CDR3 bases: TGTGCCAGTAGAGCGCCCCGGATCGGAGAAAAACTGTTTTTT.

Written as DNA, the CDR3 is TGTGCCAGCAGCACCACGGGGAAGGCCCGGGAGACCCAGTACTTC. Translation gives CASSTTGKARETQYF. This chain joins TRBV6-1 and TRBJ2-5, with D possibly TRBD2 on 5 matching bases. The germline V gene encodes CDR1 MNHNS and CDR2 SASEGT. With 6 bases removed from V and 5 bases from J, the gap between germline ends came to 19 bases. The CDR3 runs 15 residues.

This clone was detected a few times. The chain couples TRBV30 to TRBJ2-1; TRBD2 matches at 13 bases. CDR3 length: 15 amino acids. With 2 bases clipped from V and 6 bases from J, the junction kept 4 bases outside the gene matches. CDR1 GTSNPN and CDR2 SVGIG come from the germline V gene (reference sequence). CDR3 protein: CAWSLLAGGPNEQFF. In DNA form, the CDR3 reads TGTGCCTGGAGTTTACTAGCGGGAGGGCCCAATGAGCAGTTCTTC.

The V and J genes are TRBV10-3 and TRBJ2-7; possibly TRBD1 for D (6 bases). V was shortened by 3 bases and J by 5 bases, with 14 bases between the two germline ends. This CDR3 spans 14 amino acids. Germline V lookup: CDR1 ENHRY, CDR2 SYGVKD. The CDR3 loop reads CAISEPQGWDEQYF. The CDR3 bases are TGTGCCATCAGTGAACCACAGGGCTGGGACGAGCAGTACTTC.

This CDR3 is CASSMGLAPDTQYF. In nucleotides, the CDR3 is TGTGCCAGCAGTATGGGACTAGCGCCGGATACGCAGTATTTT. The chain carries TRBV6-4 and TRBJ2-3; TRBD2 matches 10 bases. This CDR3 is built from 14 residues. Trimming cost V 5 bases and J 6 bases; bases outside gene matches: 5. Germline V gene lookup returns CDR1 MRHNA and CDR2 SNTAGT.